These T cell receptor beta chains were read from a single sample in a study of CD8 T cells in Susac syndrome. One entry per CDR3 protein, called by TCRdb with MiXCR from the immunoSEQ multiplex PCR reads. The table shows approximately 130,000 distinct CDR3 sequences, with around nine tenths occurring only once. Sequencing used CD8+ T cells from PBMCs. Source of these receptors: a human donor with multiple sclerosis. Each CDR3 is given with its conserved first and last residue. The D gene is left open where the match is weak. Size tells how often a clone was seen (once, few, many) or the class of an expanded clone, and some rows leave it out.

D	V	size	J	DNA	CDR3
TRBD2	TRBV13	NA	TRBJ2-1	TGTGCCAGCAGCACCCGGGACTATTCCTACAATGAGCAGTTCTTC	CASSTRDYSYNEQFF
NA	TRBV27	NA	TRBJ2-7	TGTGCCAGCAGTTTAAGTTCTATCCACGAGCAGTACTTC	CASSLSSIHEQYF
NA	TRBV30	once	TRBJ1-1	TGTGCCTATCTACATGGGAACACTGAAGCTTTCTTT	CAYLHGNTEAFF
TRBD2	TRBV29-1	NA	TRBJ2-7	TGCAGCGTTGATGGGACTAGCGGGAGCTCCTACGAGCAGTACTTC	CSVDGTSGSSYEQYF
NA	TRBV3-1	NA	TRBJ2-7	TGTGCCAGCAGCCAAAGATTCAACGAGCAGTACTTC	CASSQRFNEQYF
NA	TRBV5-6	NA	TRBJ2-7	TGTGCCAGCAGCTTGGAGTTGCGGGGCGAGCAGTACTTC	CASSLELRGEQYF
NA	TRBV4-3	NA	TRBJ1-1	TGCGCCAGCAGCCATTGGGGAGGGAACACTGAAGCTTTCTTT	CASSHWGGNTEAFF
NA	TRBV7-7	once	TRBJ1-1	TGTGCCAGCAGCTTTAGCTCGAACACTGAAGCTTTCTTT	CASSFSSNTEAFF
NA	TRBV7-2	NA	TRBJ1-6	TGTGCCAGCAGCTTTTCGCCGGCCAATTCACCCCTCCACTTT	CASSFSPANSPLHF
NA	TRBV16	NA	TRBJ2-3	TGTGCCAGCAGCCAAGGACCAACTAGCACAGATACGCAGTATTTT	CASSQGPTSTDTQYF
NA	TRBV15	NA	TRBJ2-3	TGTGCCACCAGCAGAGAGGGGGGTTTTGCAGATACGCAGTATTTT	CATSREGGFADTQYF
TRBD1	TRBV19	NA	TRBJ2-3	TGTGCCAGTAGTATAACCCCCGTCGGGACAGGGATTACAGATACGCAGTATTTT	CASSITPVGTGITDTQYF
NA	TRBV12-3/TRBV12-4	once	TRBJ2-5	TGTGCCAGCTCCTCCGCGCCGGGTCCGTACCAAGAGACCCAGTACTTC	CASSSAPGPYQETQYF